This T cell receptor beta chain originates from a study of blood T cell repertoires in COVID-19. Sequenced by immunoSEQ multiplex PCR; TCRdb stores in-frame clones only, minus some. There are more than 95,000 clones in the sample; about nine tenths occur only once, and 6.5% to 8.5% lies in the top ten. V lost 6 bases, J lost 2 bases, and 20 bases lay in between. The germline V gene has CDR1 SGHAT and CDR2 FQNNGV. This CDR3 is 16 amino acids long. This clone was detected a few times. What was sequenced was peripheral blood. The gene calls are TRBV11-2 and TRBJ2-7; no clear D gene. This receptor was obtained from a human donor in a cohort sampled during active COVID-19. The CDR3 sequence is CASRPLLRSLTYEQYF. In DNA, the CDR3 is TGTGCCAGCAGGCCCCTTCTGAGAAGTTTAACCTACGAGCAGTACTTC.